This T cell receptor beta chain was found in a study of metastatic and nonmetastatic thyroid tumors. Study context: Across blood and tumor or nodule tissue, repertoires from malignant and benign thyroid patients were compared with one another.

The authors' processing: A classifier for distant metastasis in papillary thyroid cancer was constructed using CDR3 differences observed across clinicopathological groups. TCRdb ran MiXCR on the PCR reads. None of the V and J calls come from the authors' own analysis; TCRdb made them. In the table there are some 36,000 clones, about a sixth of which are singletons. No patient had received any treatment before thyroid surgery. The study's findings and limits: It was reportedly found that TCR beta diversity was significantly higher in malignant thyroid tumors than in benign nodules, a difference seen in both blood and tumor samples.

The CDR3 contains 14 residues. Trimming removed 5 bases from V and 8 bases from J, with 19 bases in between. Germline CDR1 DFQATT, CDR2 SNEGSKA (reference sequence). Only a few counts were recorded for this clone. Its antigen is currently unknown. The chain has TRBV20-1 and TRBJ2-1, with D possibly TRBD1 on 5 matching bases. The source is a male donor with papillary thyroid cancer or a benign thyroid nodule (not recorded which). Some clones in this sample may be carry-over from other donors' samples. The sequenced material came from blood. CDR3 sequence reads: CSASNGASVDEQFF. The CDR3 nucleotides are TGCAGTGCTTCAAATGGGGCCAGTGTCGATGAGCAGTTCTTC.